Below are 16 T cell receptor beta chains sequenced from a single sample in a study of cytomegalovirus exposure and HLA in healthy donors. PCR involved 60 Vbeta and 13 Jbeta primers. The repertoire was sequenced with immunoSEQ multiplex PCR; TCRdb's copy has only in-frame clones and lacks some. The sample contains more than 95,000 clones, 60% to 85% of which appear only once. Sequencing was carried out using PBMCs. Receptors were obtained from a male donor in good health and CMV-seronegative.

This chain links TRBV28 with TRBJ2-5, with a possible D match to TRBD1 (6 bases). Germline CDR1 MDHEN, CDR2 SYDVKM. The ends were cut back, 5 bases at V and 5 bases at J, with 12 bases in the middle. The CDR3 contains 13 residues. The chain's CDR3 is CASSRGQGETQYF. CDR3 DNA sequence: TGTGCCAGCAGTCGAGGTCAGGGGGAGACCCAGTACTTC.

DNA for the CDR3: TGCGCCAGCAGCCAAGCGTCATACGGTGGCTACACCTTC. Translation gives CASSQASYGGYTF. The chain recombines TRBV4-1 with TRBJ1-2; D gene ambiguous. There are 13 residues in the CDR3. V lost 1 base, J lost 7 bases, and 10 bases lay in between. CDR1 and CDR2 from the germline V gene are MGHRA and YSYEKL.

This clone was picked up a small number of times. J is TRBJ2-6 and V is TRBV2; D gene uncertain. The CDR3 loop spans 14 amino acids. Germline CDR1 and CDR2: SNHLY and FYNNEI. Trimming shortened V by 7 bases and J by 0 bases, and 7 bases separated the two germline ends. CDR3 DNA: TGTGCCAGCACCCGAGACTCTGGGGCCAACGTCCTGACTTTC. Amino acids: CASTRDSGANVLTF. The variable domain in full, with the rest retrieved from reference TRBV2 and TRBJ2-6, is EPEVTQTPSHQVTQMGQEVILRCVPISNHLYFYWYRQILGQKVEFLVSFYNNEISEKSEIFDDQFSVERPDGSNFTLKIRSTKLEDSAMYFCASTRDSGANVLTFGAGSRLTVL.

This clone was seen once. This chain joins TRBV11-3 and TRBJ2-1; the match to TRBD2 covers 9 bases. Germline V lookup: CDR1 SGHNT, CDR2 YENEEA. Germline trimming cut 0 bases from V and 4 bases from J; bases unmatched to any gene: 10. There are 18 residues in the CDR3. The CDR3 DNA reads as TGTGCCAGCAGCTTAGAGGCCGATTCTAGCGGGGCATACAATGAGCAGTTCTTC. It codes for CASSLEADSSGAYNEQFF.

The chain couples TRBV7-2 to TRBJ1-5, with D possibly being TRBD1 (6 bases). There are 13 residues in the CDR3. Trimming shortened V by 5 bases and J by 7 bases, and 12 bases separated the two germline ends. CDR1 SGHTA and CDR2 FQGNSA come from the germline V gene. Here the CDR3 DNA reads TGTGCCAGCAGCCTGAACAGGGAGCAGCCCCAGCATTTT. Translation: CASSLNREQPQHF.

The V and J genes are TRBV30 and TRBJ2-5, with 12 bases lining up with TRBD2. The CDR3 is 15 residues long. Germline V gives CDR1 GTSNPN, CDR2 SVGIG (reference sequence). Trimming took 3 bases from V and 3 from J; bases not matched to a gene: 5. CDR3: CAWRAGLAGKETQYF. CDR3 coding DNA: TGTGCCTGGAGAGCCGGACTAGCGGGGAAAGAGACCCAGTACTTC.

This chain links TRBV7-6 with TRBJ1-5; D gene uncertain. V lost 5 bases, J lost 2 bases, and 16 bases lay in between. This CDR3 contains 16 residues. Germline loops: CDR1 SGHVS, CDR2 FNYEAQ. CDR3 residues: CASSQSPTAGNQPQHF. The CDR3 DNA reads TGTGCCAGCAGCCAGAGCCCCACCGCGGGCAATCAGCCCCAGCATTTT.

The chain combines TRBV6-5 with TRBJ2-5, with 7 bases lining up with TRBD2. There are 15 residues in the CDR3. Germline-derived CDR1 and CDR2 are MNHEY and SVGAGI. The trim removed 0 bases at V and 5 bases at J, leaving 6 bases unmatched. In DNA form, the CDR3 reads TGTGCCAGCAGTTACTCGGGAGGGCCCGGGGAGACCCAGTACTTC. Its protein product is CASSYSGGPGETQYF.

J is TRBJ2-7 and V is TRBV6-6; the match to TRBD2 covers 8 bases. The trim removed 6 bases at V and 3 bases at J, leaving 7 bases unmatched. Germline V gene data show CDR1 as MNHNY and CDR2 as SVGAGI (reference sequence). CDR3 length equals 14 residues. CDR3 amino acids: CASSGGGRGYEQYF. CDR3 bases: TGTGCCAGCAGCGGGGGGGGACGAGGCTACGAGCAGTACTTC.

The rearrangement joins TRBV15 to TRBJ2-7, with D perhaps TRBD2 (5 bases). The CDR3 has 14 amino acids. Germline V gene lookup returns CDR1 LNHNV and CDR2 YYDKDF (reference sequence). V gave up 3 bases and J gave up 3 bases, with 12 bases separating them. CDR3 protein: CATSSHESGYEQYF. DNA of the CDR3: TGTGCCACCAGCAGTCACGAGAGCGGCTACGAGCAGTACTTC.

The chain employs TRBV19 and TRBJ1-1; possible D gene TRBD1, 5 bases. V dropped 6 bases and J dropped 6 bases, with 14 bases sitting between them. The CDR3 extends over 13 amino acids. Looked up from germline, CDR1 is LNHDA and CDR2 is SQIVND (reference sequence). Here the CDR3 reads CASSPGLRAEAFF. The CDR3 DNA reads as TGTGCCAGTAGCCCAGGGCTACGGGCTGAAGCTTTCTTT.

This clone has only a few counts. V is TRBV11-3 and J is TRBJ2-1, with 10 bases that match TRBD1. The length of the CDR3 is 16 residues. CDR1 SGHNT and CDR2 YENEEA come from the germline V gene. With 4 bases clipped from V and 6 bases from J, the junction kept 9 bases outside the gene matches. CDR3 loop: CASSWTGTGDSNEQFF. CDR3 nucleotides: TGTGCCAGCAGCTGGACCGGGACAGGGGATAGCAATGAGCAGTTCTTC.

The chain uses TRBV9 and TRBJ1-1; D possibly corresponds to TRBD1 (5 bases). The CDR3 runs 14 residues. V gave up 0 bases and J gave up 1 base, with 7 bases separating them. CDR1 and CDR2 from the germline V gene are SGDLS and YYNGEE. The chain's CDR3 is CASSVGGENTEAFF. CDR3 in DNA: TGTGCCAGCAGCGTAGGGGGGGAGAACACTGAAGCTTTCTTT.

The chain carries TRBV9 and TRBJ2-5; D is perhaps TRBD2 (5 bases). This CDR3 region has 15 residues. V dropped 0 bases and J dropped 1 base, with 10 bases sitting between them. CDR1 and CDR2 from the germline V gene are SGDLS and YYNGEE. The CDR3 DNA reads as TGTGCCAGCAGCGTAGCCGCGGGCTTCCAAGAGACCCAGTACTTC. Translation gives CASSVAAGFQETQYF.

The chain joins TRBV5-4 to TRBJ2-3; TRBD1 matches 7 bases. CDR1 is SGHNT and CDR2 is YYREEE in the germline V gene (reference sequence). The CDR3 has 15 residues. Trimming cost V 0 bases and J 6 bases; bases outside gene matches: 7. The CDR3 loop reads CASSLGQGFMDTQYF. DNA for the CDR3: TGTGCCAGCAGCTTGGGACAGGGCTTTATGGATACGCAGTATTTT.

The chain is built from TRBV27 and TRBJ1-5; D is ambiguous. The CDR3 runs 14 residues. Germline V gene data show CDR1 as MNHEY and CDR2 as SMNVEV (reference sequence). The V gene lost 6 bases and the J gene lost 3 bases, with 12 bases spanning the gap. CDR3 sequence reads: CASSLRGYNQPQHF. DNA of the CDR3: TGTGCCAGCAGCCTACGAGGTTACAATCAGCCCCAGCATTTT.